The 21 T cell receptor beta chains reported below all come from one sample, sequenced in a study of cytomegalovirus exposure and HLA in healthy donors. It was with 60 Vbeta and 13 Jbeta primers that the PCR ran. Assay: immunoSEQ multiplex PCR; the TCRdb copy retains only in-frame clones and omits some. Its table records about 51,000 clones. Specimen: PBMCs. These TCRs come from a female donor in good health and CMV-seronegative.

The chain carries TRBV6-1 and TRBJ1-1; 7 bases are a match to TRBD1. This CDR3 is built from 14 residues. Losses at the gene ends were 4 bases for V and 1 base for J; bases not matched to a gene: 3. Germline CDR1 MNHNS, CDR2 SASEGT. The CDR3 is CASSADRSNTEAFF. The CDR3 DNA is TGTGCCAGCAGTGCGGACAGGTCGAACACTGAAGCTTTCTTT.

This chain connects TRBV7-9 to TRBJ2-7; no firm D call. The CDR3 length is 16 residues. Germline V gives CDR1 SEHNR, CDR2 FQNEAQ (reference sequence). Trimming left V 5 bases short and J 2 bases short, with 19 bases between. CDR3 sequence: CASSPDIPRNTYEQYF. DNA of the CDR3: TGTGCCAGCAGCCCCGACATTCCAAGGAACACCTACGAGCAGTACTTC.

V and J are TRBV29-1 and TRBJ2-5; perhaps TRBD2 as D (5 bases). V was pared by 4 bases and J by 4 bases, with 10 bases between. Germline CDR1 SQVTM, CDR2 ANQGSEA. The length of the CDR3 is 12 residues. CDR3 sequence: CSVGRRGETQYF. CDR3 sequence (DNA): TGCAGCGTTGGCCGTCGGGGAGAGACCCAGTACTTC.

This chain's CDR3 is CAISGRVEGYGYTF. CDR3 DNA sequence: TGTGCCATCAGTGGGCGGGTCGAGGGCTATGGCTACACCTTC. The rearrangement joins TRBV10-3 to TRBJ1-2; D is undetermined. CDR1 and CDR2 (germline): ENHRY, SYGVKD. Trimming stripped 4 bases from V and 4 bases from J, with 13 bases between. The CDR3 is 14 amino acids.

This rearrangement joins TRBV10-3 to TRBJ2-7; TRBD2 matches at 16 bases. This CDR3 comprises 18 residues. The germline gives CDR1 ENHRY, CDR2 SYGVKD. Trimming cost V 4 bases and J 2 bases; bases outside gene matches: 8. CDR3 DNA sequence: TGTGCCATCAGTGGGGGGACTAGCGGGAGGGACAGCGCCTACGAGCAGTACTTC. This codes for CAISGGTSGRDSAYEQYF.

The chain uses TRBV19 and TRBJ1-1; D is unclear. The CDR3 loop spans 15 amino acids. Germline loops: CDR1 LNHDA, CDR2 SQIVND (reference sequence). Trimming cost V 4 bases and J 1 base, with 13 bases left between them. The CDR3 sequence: CASSNIAGSNTEAFF. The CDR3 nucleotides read TGTGCCAGTAGTAACATCGCAGGCTCGAACACTGAAGCTTTCTTT.

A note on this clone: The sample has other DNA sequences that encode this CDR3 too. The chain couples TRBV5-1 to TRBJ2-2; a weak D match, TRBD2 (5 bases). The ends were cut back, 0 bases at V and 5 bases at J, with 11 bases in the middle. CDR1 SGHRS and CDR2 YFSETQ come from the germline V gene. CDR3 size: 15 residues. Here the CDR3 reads CASSLALGVTGELFF. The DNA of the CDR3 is TGCGCCAGCAGCTTGGCTCTCGGGGTGACCGGGGAGCTGTTTTTT.

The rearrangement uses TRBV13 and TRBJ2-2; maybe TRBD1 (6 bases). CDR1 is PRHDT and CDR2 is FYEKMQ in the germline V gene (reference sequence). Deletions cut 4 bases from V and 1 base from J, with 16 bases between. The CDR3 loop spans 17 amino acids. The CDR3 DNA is TGTGCCAGCAGCTCGCATATTGACAGGCAGAACACCGGGGAGCTGTTTTTT. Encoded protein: CASSSHIDRQNTGELFF.

The DNA of the CDR3 is TGTGCCAGCAGCTTCGGAGGGAACACTGAAGCTTTCTTT. This sequence encodes CASSFGGNTEAFF. The rearrangement links TRBV5-6 to TRBJ1-1; D ambiguous. V dropped 2 bases and J dropped 1 base, with 6 bases sitting between them. This CDR3 has 13 residues. The germline V gene encodes CDR1 SGHDT and CDR2 YYEEEE. Supplemented by reference TRBV5-6 and TRBJ1-1, the full variable domain reads DAGVTQSPTHLIKTRGQQVTLRCSPKSGHDTVSWYQQALGQGPQFIFQYYEEEERQRGNFPDRFSGHQFPNYSSELNVNALLLGDSALYLCASSFGGNTEAFFGQGTRLTVV.

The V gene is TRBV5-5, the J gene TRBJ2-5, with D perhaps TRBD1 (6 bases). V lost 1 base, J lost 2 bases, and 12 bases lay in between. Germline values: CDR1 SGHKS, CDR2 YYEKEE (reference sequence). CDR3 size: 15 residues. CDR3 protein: CASSLSPGTQETQYF. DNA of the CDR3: TGTGCCAGCAGCTTGTCCCCCGGGACACAAGAGACCCAGTACTTC.

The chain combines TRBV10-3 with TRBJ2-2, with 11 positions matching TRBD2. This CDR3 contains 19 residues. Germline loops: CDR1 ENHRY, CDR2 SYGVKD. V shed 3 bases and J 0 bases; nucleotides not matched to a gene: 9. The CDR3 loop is CAISEHTSGGASNTGELFF. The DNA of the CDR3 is TGTGCCATCAGTGAACATACTAGCGGGGGCGCCTCGAACACCGGGGAGCTGTTTTTT.

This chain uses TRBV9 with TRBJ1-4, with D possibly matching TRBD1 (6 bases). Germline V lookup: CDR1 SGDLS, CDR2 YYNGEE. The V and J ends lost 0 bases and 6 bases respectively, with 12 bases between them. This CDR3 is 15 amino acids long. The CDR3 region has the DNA TGTGCCAGCAGCGTAGCTGGGACATGGGATGAAAAACTGTTTTTT. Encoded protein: CASSVAGTWDEKLFF.

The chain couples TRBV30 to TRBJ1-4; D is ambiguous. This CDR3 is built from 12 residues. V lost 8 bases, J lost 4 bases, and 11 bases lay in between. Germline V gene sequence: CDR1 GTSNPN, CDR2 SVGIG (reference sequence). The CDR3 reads CALGLRNEKLFF. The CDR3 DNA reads TGTGCCCTAGGACTGCGTAATGAAAAACTGTTTTTT.

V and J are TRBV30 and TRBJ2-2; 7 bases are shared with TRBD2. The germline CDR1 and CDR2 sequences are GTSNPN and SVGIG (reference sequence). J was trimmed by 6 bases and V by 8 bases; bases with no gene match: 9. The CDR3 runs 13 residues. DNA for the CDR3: TGTGCCCTGCGACTAGCAGCGGCCGGGGAGCTGTTTTTT. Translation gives CALRLAAAGELFF.

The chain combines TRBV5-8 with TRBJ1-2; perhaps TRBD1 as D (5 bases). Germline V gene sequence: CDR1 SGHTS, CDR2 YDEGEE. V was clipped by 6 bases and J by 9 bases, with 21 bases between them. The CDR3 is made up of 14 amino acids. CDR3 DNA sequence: TGTGCCAGCAACGACTGGGGGACTACTAGGAGCTACACCTTC. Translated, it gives CASNDWGTTRSYTF.

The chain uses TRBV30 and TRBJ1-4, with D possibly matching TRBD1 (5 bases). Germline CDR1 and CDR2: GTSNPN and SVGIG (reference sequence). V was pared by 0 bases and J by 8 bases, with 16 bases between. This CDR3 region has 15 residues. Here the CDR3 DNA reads TGTGCCTGGAGTGTAGGCAGGGTTCGACCCGAAAAACTGTTTTTT. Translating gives CAWSVGRVRPEKLFF.

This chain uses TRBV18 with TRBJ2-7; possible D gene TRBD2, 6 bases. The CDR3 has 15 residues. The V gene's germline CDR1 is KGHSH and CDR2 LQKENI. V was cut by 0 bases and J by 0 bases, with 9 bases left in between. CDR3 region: CASSPPGGGSYEQYF. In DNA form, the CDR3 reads TGTGCCAGCTCACCACCGGGGGGAGGCTCCTACGAGCAGTACTTC.

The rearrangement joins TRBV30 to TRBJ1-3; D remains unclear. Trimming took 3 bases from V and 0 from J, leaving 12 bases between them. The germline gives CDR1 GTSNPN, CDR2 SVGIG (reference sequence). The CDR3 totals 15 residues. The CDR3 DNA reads TGTGCCTGGAGCGGAGTCTCCCTCTCTGGAAACACCATATATTTT. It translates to CAWSGVSLSGNTIYF.

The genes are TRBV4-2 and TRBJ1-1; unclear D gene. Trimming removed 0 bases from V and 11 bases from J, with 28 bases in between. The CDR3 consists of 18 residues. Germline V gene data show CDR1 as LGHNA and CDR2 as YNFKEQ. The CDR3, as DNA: TGTGCCAGCAGCCAAGATGTCGCCACCCTCGGTTCTCTTTACGGGGCTTTCTTT. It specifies CASSQDVATLGSLYGAFF.

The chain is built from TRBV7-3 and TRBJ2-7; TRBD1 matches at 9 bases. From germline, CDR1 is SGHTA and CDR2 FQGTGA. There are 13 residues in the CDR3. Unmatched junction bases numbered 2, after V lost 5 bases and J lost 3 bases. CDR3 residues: CASSRGQGYEQYF. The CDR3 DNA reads TGTGCCAGCAGCCGGGGACAGGGCTACGAGCAGTACTTC.

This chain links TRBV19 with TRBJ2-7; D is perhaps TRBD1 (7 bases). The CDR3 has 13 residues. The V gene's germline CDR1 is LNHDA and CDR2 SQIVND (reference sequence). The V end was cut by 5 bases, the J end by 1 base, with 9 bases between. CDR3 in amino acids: CASSAGQSYEQYF. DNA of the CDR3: TGTGCCAGTAGTGCGGGACAGTCCTACGAGCAGTACTTC.